This T cell receptor (beta chain) stems from a study of tumor T cells in aggressive B-cell lymphoma. Generated by immunoSEQ multiplex PCR, the TCRdb table keeps only in-frame clones and is missing some. In the table there are thousands of clones, 91% of which are singletons. Germline-derived CDR1 and CDR2 are MNHEY and SVGAGI. Trimming took off 2 bases at V and 2 bases at J, with 13 bases between the two ends. CDR3 length equals 15 residues. The sequencing sample was made of tumor tissue. This TCR derives from an adult with diffuse large B cell lymphoma. V usage is TRBV6-5 and J usage is TRBJ2-7; maybe TRBD2 (5 bases). The CDR3 nucleotides read TGTGCCAGCAGTTACGGGCGGGCGAAAACCTACGAGCAGTACTTC. As protein: CASSYGRAKTYEQYF.